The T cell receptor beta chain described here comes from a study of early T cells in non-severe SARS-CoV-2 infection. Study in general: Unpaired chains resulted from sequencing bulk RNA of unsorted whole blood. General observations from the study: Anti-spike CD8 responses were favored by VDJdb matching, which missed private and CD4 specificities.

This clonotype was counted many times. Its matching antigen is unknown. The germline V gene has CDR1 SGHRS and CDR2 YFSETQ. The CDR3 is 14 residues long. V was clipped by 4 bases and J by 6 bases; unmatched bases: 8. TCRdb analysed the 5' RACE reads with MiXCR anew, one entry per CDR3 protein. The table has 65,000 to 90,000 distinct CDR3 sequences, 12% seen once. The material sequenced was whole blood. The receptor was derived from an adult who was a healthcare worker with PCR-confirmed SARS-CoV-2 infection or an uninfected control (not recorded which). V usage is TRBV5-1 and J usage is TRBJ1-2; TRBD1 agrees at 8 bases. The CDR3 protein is CASSQGQAFDGYTF. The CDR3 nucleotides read TGCGCCAGCAGCCAGGGACAGGCCTTCGATGGCTACACCTTC.